This T cell receptor beta chain was profiled in a study of blood T cell repertoires in COVID-19. Study information: Sites in the United States, Italy and Spain provided acute and convalescent COVID-19 samples. In each case, the material was cDNA or gDNA derived from T cells, B-cell-depleted T cells, or PBMCs.

Authors' methods: Nucleated cell counts were estimated from reference gene primer amplification. Libraries were prepared by immunoSEQ multiplex PCR; TCRdb keeps only in-frame clonotypes and omits some of them. That table furnishes V, J and clone size, whereas the DNA furnished D and trimming. The table records fewer than 70,000 clones, 80% to 85% of them present only once. A Seattle source enrolled patients during active infection and followed them longitudinally. CDR1 SNHLY and CDR2 FYNNEI come from the germline V gene. With 7 bases removed from V and 0 bases from J, the gap between germline ends came to 10 bases. This CDR3 contains 15 residues.

Sequencing was done on a sample of peripheral blood. The sequence was obtained from a man in his thirties or forties with COVID-19, enrolled during active disease. This sequence joins TRBV2 and TRBJ1-6; maybe TRBD1 (6 bases). The chain's CDR3 is CASNREISYNSPLHF. For the CDR3, the DNA is TGTGCCAGCAACAGGGAGATCTCCTATAATTCACCCCTCCACTTT.